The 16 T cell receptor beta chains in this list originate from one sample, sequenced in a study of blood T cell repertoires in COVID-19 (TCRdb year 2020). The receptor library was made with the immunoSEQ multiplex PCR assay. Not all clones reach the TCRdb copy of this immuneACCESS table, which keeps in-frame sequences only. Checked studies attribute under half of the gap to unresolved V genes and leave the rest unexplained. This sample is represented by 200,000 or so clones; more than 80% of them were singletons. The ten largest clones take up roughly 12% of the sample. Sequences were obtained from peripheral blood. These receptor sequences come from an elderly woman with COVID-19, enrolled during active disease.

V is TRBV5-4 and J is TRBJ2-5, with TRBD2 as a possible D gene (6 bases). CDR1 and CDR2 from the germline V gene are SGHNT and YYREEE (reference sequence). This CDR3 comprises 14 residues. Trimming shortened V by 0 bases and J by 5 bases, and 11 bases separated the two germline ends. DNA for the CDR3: TGTGCCAGCAGCTTGGGGGAGGCGCTGGAGACCCAGTACTTC. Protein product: CASSLGEALETQYF.

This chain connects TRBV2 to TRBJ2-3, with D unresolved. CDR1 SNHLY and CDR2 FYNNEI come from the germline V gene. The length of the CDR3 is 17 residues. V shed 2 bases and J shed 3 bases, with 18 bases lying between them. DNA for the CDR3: TGTGCCAGCAGTGAATTCCTTGGTTTCATGAGTACAGATACGCAGTATTTT. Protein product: CASSEFLGFMSTDTQYF. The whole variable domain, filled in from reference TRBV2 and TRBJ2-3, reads EPEVTQTPSHQVTQMGQEVILRCVPISNHLYFYWYRQILGQKVEFLVSFYNNEISEKSEIFDDQFSVERPDGSNFTLKIRSTKLEDSAMYFCASSEFLGFMSTDTQYFGPGTRLTVL.

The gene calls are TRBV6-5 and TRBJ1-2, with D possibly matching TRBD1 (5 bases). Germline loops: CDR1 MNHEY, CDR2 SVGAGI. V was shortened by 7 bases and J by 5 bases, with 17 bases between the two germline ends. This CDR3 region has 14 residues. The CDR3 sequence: CASTESAGPYGYTF. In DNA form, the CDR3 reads TGTGCCAGCACCGAATCGGCAGGGCCTTATGGCTACACCTTC.

CDR3 region: CASSYSGTSGGRFYNEQFF. The CDR3 DNA is TGTGCCAGCAGTTACAGTGGGACTAGCGGGGGACGCTTCTACAATGAGCAGTTCTTC. The chain links TRBV6-2 or TRBV6-3 to TRBJ2-1; 14 bases match TRBD2. The V gene's germline CDR1 is MNHEY and CDR2 SVGEGT. The CDR3 extends over 19 amino acids. With V trimmed by 2 bases and J by 3 bases, 9 bases remained unmatched.

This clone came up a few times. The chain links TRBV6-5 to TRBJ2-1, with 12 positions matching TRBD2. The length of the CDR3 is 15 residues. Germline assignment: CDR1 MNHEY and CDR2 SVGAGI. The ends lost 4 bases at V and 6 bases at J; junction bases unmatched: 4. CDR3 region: CASSFTSGRLNEQFF. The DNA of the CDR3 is TGTGCCAGCAGTTTCACTAGCGGGAGGCTCAATGAGCAGTTCTTC.

For the CDR3, the DNA is TGTGCCAGCAGCTTAGAGTACCAGGGCCAAACTGAAGCTTTCTTT. Translation: CASSLEYQGQTEAFF. This chain joins TRBV7-6 and TRBJ1-1; a possible D gene is TRBD1 (5 bases). In germline, CDR1 is SGHVS, CDR2 FNYEAQ. The CDR3 is 15 residues long. V was pared by 1 base and J by 5 bases, with 14 bases between.

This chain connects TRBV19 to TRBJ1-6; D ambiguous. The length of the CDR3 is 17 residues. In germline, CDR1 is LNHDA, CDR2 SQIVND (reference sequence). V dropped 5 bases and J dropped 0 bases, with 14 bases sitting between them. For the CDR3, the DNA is TGTGCCAGTAGTCCCGGCGGCAGCCTCTCCTATAATTCACCCCTCCACTTT. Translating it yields CASSPGGSLSYNSPLHF. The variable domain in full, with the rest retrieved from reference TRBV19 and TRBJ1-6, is DGGITQSPKYLFRKEGQNVTLSCEQNLNHDAMYWYRQDPGQGLRLIYYSQIVNDFQKGDIAEGYSVSREKKESFPLTVTSAQKNPTAFYLCASSPGGSLSYNSPLHFGNGTRLTVT.

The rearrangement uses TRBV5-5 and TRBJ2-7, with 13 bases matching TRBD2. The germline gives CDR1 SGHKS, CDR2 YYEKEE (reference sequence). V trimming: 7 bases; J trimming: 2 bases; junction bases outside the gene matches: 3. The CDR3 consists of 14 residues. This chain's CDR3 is CASQGLAGTYEQYF. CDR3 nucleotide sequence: TGTGCCAGCCAGGGACTAGCGGGGACCTACGAGCAGTACTTC. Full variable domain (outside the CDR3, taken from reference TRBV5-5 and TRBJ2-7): DAGVTQSPTHLIKTRGQQVTLRCSPISGHKSVSWYQQVLGQGPQFIFQYYEKEERGRGNFPDRFSARQFPNYSSELNVNALLLGDSALYLCASQGLAGTYEQYFGPGTRLTVT.

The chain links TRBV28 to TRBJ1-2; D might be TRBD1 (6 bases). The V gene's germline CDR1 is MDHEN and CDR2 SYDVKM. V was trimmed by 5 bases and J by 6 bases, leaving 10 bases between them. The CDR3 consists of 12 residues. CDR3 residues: CASSPTGNGYTF. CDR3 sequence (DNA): TGTGCCAGCAGTCCCACAGGGAATGGCTACACCTTC.

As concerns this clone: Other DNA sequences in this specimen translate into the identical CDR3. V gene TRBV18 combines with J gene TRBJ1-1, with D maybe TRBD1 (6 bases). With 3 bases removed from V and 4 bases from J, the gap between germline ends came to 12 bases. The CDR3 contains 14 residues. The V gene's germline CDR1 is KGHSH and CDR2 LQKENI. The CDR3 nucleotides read TGTGCCAGCTCACCGGGGGGGGCGTCCACTGAAGCTTTCTTT. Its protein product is CASSPGGASTEAFF.

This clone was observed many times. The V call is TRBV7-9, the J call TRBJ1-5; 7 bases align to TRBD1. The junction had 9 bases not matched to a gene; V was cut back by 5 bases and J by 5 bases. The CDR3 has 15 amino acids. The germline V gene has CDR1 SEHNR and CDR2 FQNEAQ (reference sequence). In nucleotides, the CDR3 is TGTGCCAGCAGCCCAACAGGGGCGGGTGATCAGCCCCAGCATTTT. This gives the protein CASSPTGAGDQPQHF.

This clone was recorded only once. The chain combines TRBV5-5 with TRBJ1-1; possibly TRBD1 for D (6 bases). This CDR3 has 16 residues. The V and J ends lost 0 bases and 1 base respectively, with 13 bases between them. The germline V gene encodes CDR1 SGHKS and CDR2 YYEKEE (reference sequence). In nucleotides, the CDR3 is TGTGCCAGCAGCTTGGCGGGGGGCCGGGGGAACACTGAAGCTTTCTTT. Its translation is CASSLAGGRGNTEAFF.

DNA of the CDR3: TGCGCCAGCAAGCGTACCCTCAAAAACATTCAGTACTTC. Protein sequence: CASKRTLKNIQYF. The V and J genes are TRBV5-1 and TRBJ2-4; D unresolved. CDR1 SGHRS and CDR2 YFSETQ come from the germline V gene. The CDR3 is made up of 13 amino acids. V lost 6 bases and J 3 bases, leaving 10 bases between the germline ends.

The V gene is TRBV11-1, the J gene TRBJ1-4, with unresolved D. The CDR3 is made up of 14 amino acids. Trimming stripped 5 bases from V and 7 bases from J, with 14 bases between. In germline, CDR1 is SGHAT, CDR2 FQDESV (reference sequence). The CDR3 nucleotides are TGTGCCAGCAGCCCGATGGCGGGTGGTGAAAAACTGTTTTTT. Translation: CASSPMAGGEKLFF.

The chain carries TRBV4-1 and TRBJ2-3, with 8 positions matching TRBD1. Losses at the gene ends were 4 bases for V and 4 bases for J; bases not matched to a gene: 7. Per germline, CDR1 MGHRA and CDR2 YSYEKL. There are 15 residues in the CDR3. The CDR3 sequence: CASSLSGTGPDTQYF. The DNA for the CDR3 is TGCGCCAGCAGCCTCTCCGGGACAGGCCCAGATACGCAGTATTTT.

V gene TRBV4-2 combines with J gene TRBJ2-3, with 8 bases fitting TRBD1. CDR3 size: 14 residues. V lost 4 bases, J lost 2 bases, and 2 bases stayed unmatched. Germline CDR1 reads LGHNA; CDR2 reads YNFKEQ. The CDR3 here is CASSPGQATDTQYF. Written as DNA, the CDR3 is TGTGCCAGCAGCCCGGGACAGGCCACAGATACGCAGTATTTT.